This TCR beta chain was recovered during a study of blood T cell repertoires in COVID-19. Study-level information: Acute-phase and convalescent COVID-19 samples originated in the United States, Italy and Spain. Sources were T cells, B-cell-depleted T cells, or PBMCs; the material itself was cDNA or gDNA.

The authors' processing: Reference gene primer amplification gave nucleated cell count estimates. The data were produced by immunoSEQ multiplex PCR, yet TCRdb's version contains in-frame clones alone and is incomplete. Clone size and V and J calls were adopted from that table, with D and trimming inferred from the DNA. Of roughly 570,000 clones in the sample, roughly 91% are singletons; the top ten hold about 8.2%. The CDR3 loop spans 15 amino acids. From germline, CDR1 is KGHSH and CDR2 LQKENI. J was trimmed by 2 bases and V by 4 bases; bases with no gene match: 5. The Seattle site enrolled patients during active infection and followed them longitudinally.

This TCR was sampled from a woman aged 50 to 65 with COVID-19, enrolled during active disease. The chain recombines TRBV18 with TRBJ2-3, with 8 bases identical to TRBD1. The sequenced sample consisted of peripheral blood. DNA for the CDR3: TGTGCCAGCTCACAGGGGACAGGCTACACAGATACGCAGTATTTT. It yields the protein CASSQGTGYTDTQYF. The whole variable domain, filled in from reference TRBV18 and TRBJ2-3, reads NAGVMQNPRHLVRRRGQEARLRCSPMKGHSHVYWYRQLPEEGLKFMVYLQKENIIDESGMPKERFSAEFPKEGPSILRIQQVVRGDSAAYFCASSQGTGYTDTQYFGPGTRLTVL.